This T cell receptor (beta chain) comes out of a study of CD8 T cells in ankylosing spondylitis. Regarding the study as a whole: Several highly homologous variants formed a TCR beta motif that appeared characteristic of ankylosing spondylitis blood. Reports say disease-linked clones showed up significantly more in matched ankylosing spondylitis synovial fluid.

Notes on this clonotype: The target antigen is unknown.

This CDR3 is 13 amino acids long. The germline V gene has CDR1 SGHDN and CDR2 FVKESK. V was clipped by 3 bases and J by 15 bases; unmatched bases: 8. Each TCR beta library was made by quantitative 5'-RACE that incorporated molecular barcodes. TCRdb fed the 5' RACE reads into MiXCR, producing one record per CDR3 protein. The repertoire holds roughly 200,000 distinct CDR3 sequences, with about 13% as singletons. This clonotype was obtained from a male donor with ankylosing spondylitis or in good health (not recorded which). The sequencing sample was made of blood, either unsorted or a sorted T cell fraction (not recorded which). This sequence joins TRBV14 and TRBJ2-4, with 10 bases that match TRBD1. In DNA, the CDR3 is TGTGCCAGCAGCCAGACAGGGGGCTGGGACCTGTACTTC. Its translation: CASSQTGGWDLYF.